This T cell receptor beta chain was sequenced for a study of post-analysis software for immune sequencing data. Germline loops: CDR1 MGHRA, CDR2 YSYEKL. The CDR3 totals 14 residues. Presence of unique molecular identifiers characterized the TCR beta cDNA libraries. When roughly 1 to 10 million T cells were used, they gave approximately 530,000 cDNA molecules. TCRdb called the PCR reads again in MiXCR, with one record for every CDR3 protein. In the table there are about 200,000 distinct CDR3 sequences, roughly 28% of which are singletons. General observations from the study: Included in a set of roughly 5 TRBV segments more frequent in patients than controls were TRBV5-6, TRBV5-1 and TRBV20-1. Normalized Chao1 diversity was significantly lower in multiple sclerosis patients than in controls. F measure grouped same-batch samples tightly together.

Remarks on this clonotype: Its antigen is not known. An end of the junction does not agree with germline; a read error may underlie this.

The chain uses TRBV4-1 and TRBJ1-6; weak D call: TRBD1 (6 bases). The clonotype comes from a girl under 18 with multiple sclerosis. What was sequenced was blood. CDR3 residues: CTSSQLAGVSPLHF. As DNA, the CDR3 is TGCACCAGCAGCCAATTGGCAGGGGTATCACCCCTCCACTTT.